This TCR beta chain is from a study of T cells in Graves' hyperthyroidism and ophthalmopathy. Background on the study: Peripheral blood samples were taken at initial diagnosis, prior to any treatment. Study-wide points: Ophthalmopathy prediction by the model preceded onset by a median roughly 6 months.

Subjects aged 18 to 65 presented with newly diagnosed hyperthyroidism of less than 2 months' duration. Exclusion of a patient resulted from uncontrolled infection, other autoimmune disease, pregnancy or lactation. Germline lookup yields CDR1 MGHRA and CDR2 YSYEKL. The length of the CDR3 is 17 residues. The germline V and J ends were trimmed by 0 bases and 4 bases, with 16 bases remaining between them. This clonotype turned up a few times. Its antigen is unknown. From RNA transcripts, TCR beta CDR3 regions were amplified. Researchers ran a first-round RT-PCR on the TCR CDR3 using the HTBI primer set. From the multiplex PCR reads, TCRdb called clonotypes with MiXCR, one entry per CDR3 protein. The sample records some 300,000 distinct CDR3 sequences, less than 15% being singletons.

V and J are TRBV4-1 and TRBJ1-5; a weak D match, TRBD1 (5 bases). The sequence was obtained from a woman in her twenties or thirties with Graves' hyperthyroidism that later progressed to Graves' ophthalmopathy. Specimen: blood. CDR3 nucleotides: TGCGCCAGCAGCCAAGAGGCAGGGCTTCCTCGGAATCAGCCCCAGCATTTT. Its translation: CASSQEAGLPRNQPQHF.